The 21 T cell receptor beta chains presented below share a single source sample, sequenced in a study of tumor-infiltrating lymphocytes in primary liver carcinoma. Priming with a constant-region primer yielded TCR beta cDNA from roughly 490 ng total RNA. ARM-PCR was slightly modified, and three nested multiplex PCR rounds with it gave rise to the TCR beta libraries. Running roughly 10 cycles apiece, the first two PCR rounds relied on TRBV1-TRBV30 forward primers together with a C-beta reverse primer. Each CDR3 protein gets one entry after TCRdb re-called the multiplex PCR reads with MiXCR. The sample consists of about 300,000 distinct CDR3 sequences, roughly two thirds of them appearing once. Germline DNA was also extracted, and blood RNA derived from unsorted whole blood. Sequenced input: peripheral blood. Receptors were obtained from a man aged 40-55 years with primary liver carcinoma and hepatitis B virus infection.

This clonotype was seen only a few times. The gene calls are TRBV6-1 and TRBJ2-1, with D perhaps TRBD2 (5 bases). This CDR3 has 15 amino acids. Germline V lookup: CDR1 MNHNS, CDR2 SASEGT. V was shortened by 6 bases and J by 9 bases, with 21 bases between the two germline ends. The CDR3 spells CASREEADPTSEQFF. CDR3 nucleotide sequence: TGTGCCAGCAGGGAGGAGGCGGACCCTACGAGTGAGCAGTTCTTC.

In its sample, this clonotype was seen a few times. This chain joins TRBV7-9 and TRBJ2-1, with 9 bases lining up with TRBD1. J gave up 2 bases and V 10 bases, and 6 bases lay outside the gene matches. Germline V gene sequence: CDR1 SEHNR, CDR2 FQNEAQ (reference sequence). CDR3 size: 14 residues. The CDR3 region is CATRRQGAYNEQFF. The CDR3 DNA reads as TGTGCCACGCGGAGACAGGGGGCCTACAATGAGCAGTTCTTC.

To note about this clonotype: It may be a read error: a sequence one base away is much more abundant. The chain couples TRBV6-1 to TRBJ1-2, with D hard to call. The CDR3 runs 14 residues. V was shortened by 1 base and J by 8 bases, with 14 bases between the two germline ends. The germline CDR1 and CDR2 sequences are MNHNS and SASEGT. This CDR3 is CASSEVRGGGGYTF. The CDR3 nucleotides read TGTGCCAGCAGTGAAGTTCGGGGAGGTGGCGGCTACACCTTC.

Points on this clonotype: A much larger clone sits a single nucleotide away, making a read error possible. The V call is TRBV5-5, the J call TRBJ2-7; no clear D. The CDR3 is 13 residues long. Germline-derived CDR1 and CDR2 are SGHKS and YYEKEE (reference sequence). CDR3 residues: CTSSLWSGYEQYF. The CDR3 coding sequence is TGTACCAGCAGCTTGTGGAGTGGGTACGAGCAGTACTTC.

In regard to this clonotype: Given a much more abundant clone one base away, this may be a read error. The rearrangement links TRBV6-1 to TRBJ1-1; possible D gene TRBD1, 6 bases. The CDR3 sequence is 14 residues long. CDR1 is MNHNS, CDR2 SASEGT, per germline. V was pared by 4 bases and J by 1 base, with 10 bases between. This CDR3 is CASSGWTANTEAFF. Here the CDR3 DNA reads TGTGCCAGCAGTGGTTGGACAGCGAACACTGAAGCTTTCTTT.

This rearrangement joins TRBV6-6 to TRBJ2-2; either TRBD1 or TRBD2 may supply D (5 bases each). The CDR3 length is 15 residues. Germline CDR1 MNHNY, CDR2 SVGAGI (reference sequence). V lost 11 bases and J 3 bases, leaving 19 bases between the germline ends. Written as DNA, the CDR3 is TGTGCCTGCACCTCGGACGGGGCGGACACCGGGGAGCTGTTTTTT. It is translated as CACTSDGADTGELFF.

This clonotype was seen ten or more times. This CDR3 reads CASSQDFTGELFF. For the CDR3, the DNA is TGCGCCAGCAGCCAAGATTTCACCGGGGAGCTGTTTTTT. The chain recombines TRBV4-1 with TRBJ2-2, with D unclear. The CDR3 runs to 13 residues. Germline CDR1 reads MGHRA; CDR2 reads YSYEKL. The ends were cut back, 0 bases at V and 4 bases at J, with 3 bases in the middle.

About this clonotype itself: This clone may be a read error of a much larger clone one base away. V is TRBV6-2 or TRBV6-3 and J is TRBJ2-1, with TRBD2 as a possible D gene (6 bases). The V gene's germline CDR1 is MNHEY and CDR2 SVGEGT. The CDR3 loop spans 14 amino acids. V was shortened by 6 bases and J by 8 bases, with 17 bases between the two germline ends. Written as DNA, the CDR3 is TGTGCCAGCAGCCCGGGACTCCTACCTTATGAGCAGTTCTTC. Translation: CASSPGLLPYEQFF.

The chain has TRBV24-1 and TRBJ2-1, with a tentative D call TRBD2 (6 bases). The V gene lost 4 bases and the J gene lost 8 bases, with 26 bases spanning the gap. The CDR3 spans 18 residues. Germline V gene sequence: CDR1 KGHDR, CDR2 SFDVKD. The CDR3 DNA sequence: TGTGCCACCAGTGAGTATTCTAGCGCGGGACCCGCAAGCGATGAGCAGTTCTTC. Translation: CATSEYSSAGPASDEQFF.

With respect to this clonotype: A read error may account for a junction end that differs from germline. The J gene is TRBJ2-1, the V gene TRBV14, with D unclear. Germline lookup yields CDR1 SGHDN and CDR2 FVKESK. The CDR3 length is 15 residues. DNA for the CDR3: TGCGCCAGCAGCCGGTTGGTTTCCTCCGTCAATGAGCAGTTCTTC. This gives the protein CASSRLVSSVNEQFF.

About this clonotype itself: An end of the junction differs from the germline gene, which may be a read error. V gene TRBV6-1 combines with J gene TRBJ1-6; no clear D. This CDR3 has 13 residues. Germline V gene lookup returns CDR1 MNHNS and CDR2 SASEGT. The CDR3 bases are TGTGCCAGCAATGAATTATGGAATTCACCCCTCCACTTT. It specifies CASNELWNSPLHF.

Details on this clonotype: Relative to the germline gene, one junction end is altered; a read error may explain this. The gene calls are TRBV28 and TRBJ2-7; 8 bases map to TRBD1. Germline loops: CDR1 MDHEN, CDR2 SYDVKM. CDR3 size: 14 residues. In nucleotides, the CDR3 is TGTGCCAGCGTTACCGGGACAGGAGTATATGAGCAGAACTTC. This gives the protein CASVTGTGVYEQNF.

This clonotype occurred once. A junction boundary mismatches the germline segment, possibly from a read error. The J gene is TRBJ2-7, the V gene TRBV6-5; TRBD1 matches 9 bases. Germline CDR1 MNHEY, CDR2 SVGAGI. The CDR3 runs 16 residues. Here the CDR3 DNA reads TGTACCAGCAGTTACCATACGGGACAGGGCGGCTACGAGCAGTACTTC. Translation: CTSSYHTGQGGYEQYF.

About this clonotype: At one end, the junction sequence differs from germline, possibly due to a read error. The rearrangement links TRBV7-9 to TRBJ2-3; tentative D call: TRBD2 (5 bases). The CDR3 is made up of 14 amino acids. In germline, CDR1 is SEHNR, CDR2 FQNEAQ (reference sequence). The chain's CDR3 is CAGSPLDFTDTQYF. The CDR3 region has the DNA TGTGCCGGCAGCCCGCTGGACTTCACAGATACACAGTATTTT.

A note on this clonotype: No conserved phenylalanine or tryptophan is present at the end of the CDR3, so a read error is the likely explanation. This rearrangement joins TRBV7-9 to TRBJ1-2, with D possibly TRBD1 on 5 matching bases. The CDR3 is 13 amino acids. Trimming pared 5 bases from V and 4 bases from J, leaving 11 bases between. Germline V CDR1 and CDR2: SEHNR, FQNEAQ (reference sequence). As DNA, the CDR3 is TGTGCCAGCAGCCCCGACAGAATCTATGGCTACACCTCC. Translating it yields CASSPDRIYGYTS.

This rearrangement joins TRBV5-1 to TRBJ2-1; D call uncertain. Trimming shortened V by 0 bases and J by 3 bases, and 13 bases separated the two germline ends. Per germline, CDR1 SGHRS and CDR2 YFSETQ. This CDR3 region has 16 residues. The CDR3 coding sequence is TGCGCCAGCAGCTTGGTCGTGGTCTCCAACTACAATGAGCAGTTCTTC. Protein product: CASSLVVVSNYNEQFF. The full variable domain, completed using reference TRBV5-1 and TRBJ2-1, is KAGVTQTPRYLIKTRGQQVTLSCSPISGHRSVSWYQQTPGQGLQFLFEYFSETQRNKGNFPGRFSGRQFSNSRSEMNVSTLELGDSALYLCASSLVVVSNYNEQFFGPGTRLTVL.

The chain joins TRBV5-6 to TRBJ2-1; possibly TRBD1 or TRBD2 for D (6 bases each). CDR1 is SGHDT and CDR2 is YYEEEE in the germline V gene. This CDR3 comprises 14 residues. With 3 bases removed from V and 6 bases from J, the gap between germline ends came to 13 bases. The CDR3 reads CASSWGADINEQFF. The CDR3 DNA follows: TGTGCCAGCAGCTGGGGGGCTGACATCAATGAGCAGTTCTTC.

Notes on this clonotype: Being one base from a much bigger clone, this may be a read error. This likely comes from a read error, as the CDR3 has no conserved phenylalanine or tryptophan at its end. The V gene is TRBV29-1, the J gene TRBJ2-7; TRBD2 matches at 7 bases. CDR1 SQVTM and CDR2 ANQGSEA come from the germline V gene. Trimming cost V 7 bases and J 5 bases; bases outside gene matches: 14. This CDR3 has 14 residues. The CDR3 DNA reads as TGCAGCGACCCGAGACTAGCCCTAGTCCACGAGCAGTACTCC. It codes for CSDPRLALVHEQYS.

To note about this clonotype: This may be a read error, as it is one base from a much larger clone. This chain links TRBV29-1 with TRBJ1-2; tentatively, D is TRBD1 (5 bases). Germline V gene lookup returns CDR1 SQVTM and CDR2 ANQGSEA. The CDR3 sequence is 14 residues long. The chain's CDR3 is CNATDSSHNYGYTF. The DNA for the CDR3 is TGCAACGCGACCGACAGTTCCCATAACTATGGCTACACCTTC.

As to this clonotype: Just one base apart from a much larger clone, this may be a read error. The CDR3 spells CASSHENRVLEHYF. The CDR3 DNA follows: TGCGCCAGCAGCCACGAAAACAGGGTTCTCGAGCACTACTTC. J is TRBJ2-7 and V is TRBV4-1; tentative D call: TRBD1 (6 bases). CDR3 length: 14 amino acids. The germline CDR1 and CDR2 sequences are MGHRA and YSYEKL.

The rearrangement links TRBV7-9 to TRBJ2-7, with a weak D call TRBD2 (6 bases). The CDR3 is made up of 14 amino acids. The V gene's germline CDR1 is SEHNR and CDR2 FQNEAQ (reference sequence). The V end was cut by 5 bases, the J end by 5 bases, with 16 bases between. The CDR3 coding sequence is TGTGCCAGCAGCCCCCGACTATCGGGAGACGAGCAGTACTTC. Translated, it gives CASSPRLSGDEQYF. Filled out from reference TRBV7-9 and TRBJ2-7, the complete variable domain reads DTGVSQNPRHKITKRGQNVTFRCDPISEHNRLYWYRQTLGQGPEFLTYFQNEAQLEKSRLLSDRFSAERPKGSFSTLEIQRTEQGDSAMYLCASSPRLSGDEQYFGPGTRLTVT.